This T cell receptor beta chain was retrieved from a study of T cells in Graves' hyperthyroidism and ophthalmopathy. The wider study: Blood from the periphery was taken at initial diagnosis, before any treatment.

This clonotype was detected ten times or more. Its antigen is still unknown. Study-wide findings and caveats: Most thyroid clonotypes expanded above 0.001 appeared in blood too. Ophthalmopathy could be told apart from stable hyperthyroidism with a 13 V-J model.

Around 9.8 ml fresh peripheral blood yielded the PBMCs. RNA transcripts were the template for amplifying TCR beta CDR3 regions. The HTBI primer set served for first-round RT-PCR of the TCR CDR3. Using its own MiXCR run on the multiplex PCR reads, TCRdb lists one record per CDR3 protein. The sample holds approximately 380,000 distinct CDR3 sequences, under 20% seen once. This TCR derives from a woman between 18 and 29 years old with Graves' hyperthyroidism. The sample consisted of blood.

The CDR3 bases are TGTGCCACCAGTGATTCGGGACAGGGGATAAATTCACCCCTCCACTTT. Amino acids: CATSDSGQGINSPLHF. V is TRBV24-1 and J is TRBJ1-6, with 10 bases fitting TRBD1. Trimming removed 2 bases from V and 7 bases from J; junction bases left unmatched: 4. The germline V gene has CDR1 KGHDR and CDR2 SFDVKD. The CDR3 length is 16 residues.